The present entry profiles one T cell receptor beta chain with its context. Its target is unknown. This record comes from a study of cytomegalovirus exposure and HLA in healthy donors. Study overall: Among the approximately 400 genotyped donors, approximately 82% were placed in the Caucasian-associated ancestry cluster. Study-level findings and limits: Many donors carried some public TCRs, although rarity characterized most TCR sequences.

PCR used 60 Vbeta primers and 13 Jbeta primers. Produced via immunoSEQ multiplex PCR; TCRdb's table is partial and in-frame only. This sample has approximately 160,000 clones; about 75% occur once, and the top ten carry over 4.5%. V shed 2 bases and J shed 3 bases, with 8 bases lying between them. The CDR3 contains 14 residues. Germline CDR1 reads SGHTA; CDR2 reads FQGNSA. The sequencing input was PBMCs. The TCR sequence derives from a male donor in good health and CMV-seronegative. The J gene is TRBJ1-5, the V gene TRBV7-2; perhaps TRBD1 as D (5 bases). The CDR3 protein is CASSLRQFNQPQHF. The CDR3 DNA reads TGTGCCAGCAGCTTACGACAGTTCAATCAGCCCCAGCATTTT.